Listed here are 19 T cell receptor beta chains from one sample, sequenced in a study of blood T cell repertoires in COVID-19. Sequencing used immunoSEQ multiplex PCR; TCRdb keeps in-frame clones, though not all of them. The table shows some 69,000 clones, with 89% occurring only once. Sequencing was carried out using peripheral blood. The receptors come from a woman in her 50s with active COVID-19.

The CDR3: CASSLYGLAGERATQYF. Written as DNA, the CDR3 is TGCGCCAGCAGCTTGTATGGACTAGCGGGAGAAAGGGCTACGCAGTATTTT. The chain is built from TRBV5-1 and TRBJ2-3; 13 nucleotides line up with TRBD2. This CDR3 is built from 17 residues. Germline V lookup: CDR1 SGHRS, CDR2 YFSETQ. With 1 base clipped from V and 8 bases from J, the junction kept 10 bases outside the gene matches.

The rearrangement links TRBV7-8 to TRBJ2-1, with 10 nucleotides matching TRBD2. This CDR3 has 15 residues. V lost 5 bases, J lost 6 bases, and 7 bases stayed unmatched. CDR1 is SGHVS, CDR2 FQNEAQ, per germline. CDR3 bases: TGTGCCAGCAGCCCAGCGGGAGGGCCCGTCAATGAGCAGTTCTTC. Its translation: CASSPAGGPVNEQFF.

In DNA, the CDR3 is TGTGCCAGTAGGGACAGGAGCAATCAGCCCCAGCATTTT. Translated, it gives CASRDRSNQPQHF. This chain connects TRBV19 to TRBJ1-5; 7 bases are a match to TRBD1. This CDR3 has 13 residues. V was pared by 6 bases and J by 1 base, with 0 bases of the junction left unmatched. Germline V gene data show CDR1 as LNHDA and CDR2 as SQIVND (reference sequence).

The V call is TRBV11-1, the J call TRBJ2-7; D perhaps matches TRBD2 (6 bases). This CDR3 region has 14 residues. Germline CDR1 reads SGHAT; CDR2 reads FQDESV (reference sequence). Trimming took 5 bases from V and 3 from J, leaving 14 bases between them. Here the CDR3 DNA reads TGTGCCAGCAGCATTGCGGGACGAGGCTACGAGCAGTACTTC. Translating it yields CASSIAGRGYEQYF.

The CDR3 loop is CATSRVPSGRIGPQNEQFF. The CDR3 DNA sequence: TGTGCCACCAGCAGAGTTCCTAGCGGGAGGATTGGCCCCCAAAATGAGCAGTTCTTC. V is TRBV15 and J is TRBJ2-1, with 11 nucleotides matching TRBD2. The length of the CDR3 is 19 residues. V shed 1 base, J shed 7 bases, and the junction held 15 bases outside the gene matches. CDR1 and CDR2 (germline): LNHNV, YYDKDF (reference sequence).

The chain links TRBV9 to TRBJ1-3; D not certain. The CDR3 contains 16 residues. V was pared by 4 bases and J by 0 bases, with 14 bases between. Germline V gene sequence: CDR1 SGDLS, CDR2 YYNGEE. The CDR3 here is CASSPPSEHSGNTIYF. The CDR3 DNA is TGTGCCAGCAGCCCCCCCAGTGAACACTCTGGAAACACCATATATTTT.

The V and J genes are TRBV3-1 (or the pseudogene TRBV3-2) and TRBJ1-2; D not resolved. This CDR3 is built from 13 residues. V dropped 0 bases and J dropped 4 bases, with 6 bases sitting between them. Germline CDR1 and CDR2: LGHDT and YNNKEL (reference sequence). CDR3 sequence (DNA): TGTGCCAGCAGCCAAGATCAAATCTATGGCTACACCTTC. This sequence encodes CASSQDQIYGYTF.

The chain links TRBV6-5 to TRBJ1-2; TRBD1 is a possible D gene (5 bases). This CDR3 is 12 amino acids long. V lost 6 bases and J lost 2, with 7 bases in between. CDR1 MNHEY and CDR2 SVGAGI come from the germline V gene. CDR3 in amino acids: CASSRENYGYTF. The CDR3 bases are TGTGCCAGCAGCAGGGAAAACTATGGCTACACCTTC.

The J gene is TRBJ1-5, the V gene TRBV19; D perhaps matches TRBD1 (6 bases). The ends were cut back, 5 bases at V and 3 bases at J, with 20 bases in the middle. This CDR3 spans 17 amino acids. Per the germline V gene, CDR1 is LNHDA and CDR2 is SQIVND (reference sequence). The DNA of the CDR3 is TGTGCCAGTAGTTCCGCTGGACCGGGACACACCAATCAGCCCCAGCATTTT. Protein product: CASSSAGPGHTNQPQHF.

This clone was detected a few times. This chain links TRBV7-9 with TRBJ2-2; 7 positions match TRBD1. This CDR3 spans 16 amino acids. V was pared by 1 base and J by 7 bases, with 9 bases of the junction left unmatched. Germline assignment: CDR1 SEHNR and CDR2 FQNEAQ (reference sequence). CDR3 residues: CASSLDDRAKGGELFF. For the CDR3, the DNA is TGTGCCAGCAGCTTAGACGACAGGGCGAAGGGCGGGGAGCTGTTTTTT. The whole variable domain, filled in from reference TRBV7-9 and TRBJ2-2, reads DTGVSQNPRHKITKRGQNVTFRCDPISEHNRLYWYRQTLGQGPEFLTYFQNEAQLEKSRLLSDRFSAERPKGSFSTLEIQRTEQGDSAMYLCASSLDDRAKGGELFFGEGSRLTVL.

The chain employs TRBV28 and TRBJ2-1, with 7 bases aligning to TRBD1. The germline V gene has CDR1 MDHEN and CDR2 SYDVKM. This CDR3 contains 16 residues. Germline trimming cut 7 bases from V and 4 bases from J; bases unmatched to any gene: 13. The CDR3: CASINLGTENYNEQFF. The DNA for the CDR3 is TGTGCCAGCATCAACCTCGGGACAGAAAATTACAATGAGCAGTTCTTC.

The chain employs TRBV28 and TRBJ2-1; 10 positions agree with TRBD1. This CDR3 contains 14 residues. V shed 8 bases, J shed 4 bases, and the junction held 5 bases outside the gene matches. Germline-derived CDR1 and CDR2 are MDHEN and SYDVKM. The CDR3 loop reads CASLTGGSYNEQFF. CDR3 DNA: TGTGCCAGCTTGACAGGGGGCTCGTACAATGAGCAGTTCTTC.

This CDR3 reads CATFLGQLVGETQYF. The DNA for the CDR3 is TGTGCCACCTTTTTGGGGCAGCTCGTGGGAGAGACCCAGTACTTC. The chain couples TRBV19 to TRBJ2-5; D might be TRBD1 (5 bases). Germline CDR1 LNHDA, CDR2 SQIVND (reference sequence). The CDR3 has 15 amino acids. V was clipped by 10 bases and J by 4 bases, with 22 bases between them.

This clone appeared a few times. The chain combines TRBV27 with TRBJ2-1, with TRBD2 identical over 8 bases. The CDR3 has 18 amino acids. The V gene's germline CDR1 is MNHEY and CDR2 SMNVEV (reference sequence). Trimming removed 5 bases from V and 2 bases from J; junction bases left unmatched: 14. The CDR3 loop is CASSPTSLAVRPYNEQFF. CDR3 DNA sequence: TGTGCCAGCAGTCCAACCTCACTAGCGGTACGACCCTACAATGAGCAGTTCTTC.

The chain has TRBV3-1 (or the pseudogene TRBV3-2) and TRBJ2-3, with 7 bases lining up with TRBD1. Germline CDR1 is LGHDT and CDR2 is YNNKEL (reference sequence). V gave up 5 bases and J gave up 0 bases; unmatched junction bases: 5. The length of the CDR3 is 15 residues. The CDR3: CASSSSTGSTDTQYF. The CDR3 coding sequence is TGTGCCAGCAGCTCTTCGACAGGGAGCACAGATACGCAGTATTTT.

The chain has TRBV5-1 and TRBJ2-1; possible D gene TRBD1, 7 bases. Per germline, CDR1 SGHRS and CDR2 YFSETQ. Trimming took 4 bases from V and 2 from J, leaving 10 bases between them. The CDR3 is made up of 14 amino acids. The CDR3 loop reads CASSGGTAYNEQFF. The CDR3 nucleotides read TGCGCCAGCAGCGGAGGGACAGCCTACAATGAGCAGTTCTTC.

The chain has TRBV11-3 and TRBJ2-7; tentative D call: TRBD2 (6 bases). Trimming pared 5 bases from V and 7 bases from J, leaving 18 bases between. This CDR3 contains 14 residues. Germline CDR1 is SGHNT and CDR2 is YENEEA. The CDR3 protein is CASSLGGAMDEQYF. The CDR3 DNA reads TGTGCCAGCAGCCTTGGAGGGGCAATGGATGAGCAGTACTTC.

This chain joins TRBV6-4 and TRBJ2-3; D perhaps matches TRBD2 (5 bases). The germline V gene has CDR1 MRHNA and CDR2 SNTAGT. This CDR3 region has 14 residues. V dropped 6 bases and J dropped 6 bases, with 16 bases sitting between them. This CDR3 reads CASSPTGESDTQYF. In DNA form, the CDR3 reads TGTGCCAGCAGCCCGACCGGGGAGAGCGATACGCAGTATTTT.

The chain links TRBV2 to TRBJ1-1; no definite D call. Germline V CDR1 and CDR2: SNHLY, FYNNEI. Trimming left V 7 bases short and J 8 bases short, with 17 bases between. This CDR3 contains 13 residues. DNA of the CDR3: TGTGCCAGCACATACGGTGCAACGAAGGAAGCTTTCTTT. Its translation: CASTYGATKEAFF.